The source of this T cell receptor (beta chain) is a study of control samples from healthy donors and cancer patients. Germline CDR1 and CDR2: SGHTA and FQGTGA. CDR3 size: 14 residues. J was trimmed by 3 bases and V by 2 bases; bases with no gene match: 1. The repertoire was sequenced with immunoSEQ multiplex PCR; TCRdb's copy has only in-frame clones and lacks some. Seen here are about 120,000 clones, about 88% observed once, and the top ten hold 1.5% to 2%. The sample taken for sequencing was blood. This receptor was obtained from a young man in good health. The chain combines TRBV7-3 with TRBJ2-7; 10 bases fit TRBD1. The DNA of the CDR3 is TGTGCCAGCAGCTTAGGGACAGGGGTCTACGAGCAGTACTTC. This encodes CASSLGTGVYEQYF.